This TCR beta chain was profiled in a study of T cell repertoires in cytomegalovirus infection. Germline-derived CDR1 and CDR2 are SGHVS and FQNEAQ. Trimming removed 4 bases at V and 2 bases at J, with 12 bases between. CDR3 size: 14 residues. TCRdb ran MiXCR on the reads and lists one entry per CDR3 protein. The repertoire holds 350,000 to 500,000 distinct CDR3 sequences, with under 40% as singletons. This clonotype was seen at least ten times. The receptor's source is a human donor in good health (CMV status not recorded). Some clones in this sample may be carry-over from other donors' samples. Sequencing input: PBMCs. This chain links TRBV7-8 with TRBJ2-7; no definite D call. CDR3 in DNA: TGTGCCAGCAGCTCGGACCCCGGCCCCTACGAGCAGTACTTC. This encodes CASSSDPGPYEQYF.